The next 4 T cell receptor beta chains were all read from a single sample in a study of T cells in Graves' hyperthyroidism and ophthalmopathy. Researchers amplified the TCR beta CDR3 regions from RNA transcripts. First-round RT-PCR targeting the TCR CDR3 was performed with the HTBI primer set. TCRdb passed the multiplex PCR reads through MiXCR, listing each CDR3 protein once. The repertoire holds around 400,000 distinct CDR3 sequences, with roughly 25% as singletons. Sequencing was performed on blood. Receptors were obtained from a middle-aged man with Graves' hyperthyroidism.

This clonotype was counted ten times or more. The rearrangement links TRBV7-3 to TRBJ2-1, with D perhaps matching TRBD2 (7 bases). Germline CDR1 reads SGHTA; CDR2 reads FQGTGA. The V gene lost 6 bases and the J gene lost 7 bases, with 16 bases spanning the gap. The CDR3 runs to 14 residues. The CDR3 region is CASSLGAGANEQFF. The CDR3 DNA reads as TGTGCCAGCAGTCTGGGGGCGGGAGCAAATGAGCAGTTCTTC.

The V gene is TRBV6-2 or TRBV6-3, the J gene TRBJ1-4; D is unresolved. Per germline, CDR1 MNHEY and CDR2 SVGEGT. The CDR3 totals 15 residues. Trimming took off 8 bases at V and 0 bases at J, with 13 bases between the two ends. CDR3 region: CASQPRSATNEKLFF. The CDR3 DNA sequence: TGTGCCAGCCAACCCCGATCCGCAACTAATGAAAAACTGTTTTTT.

The chain carries TRBV28 and TRBJ1-1; tentative D call: TRBD1 (6 bases). Trimming shortened V by 7 bases and J by 1 base, and 16 bases separated the two germline ends. The CDR3 contains 15 residues. Germline CDR1 and CDR2: MDHEN and SYDVKM. The CDR3 reads CASKTSGTTNTEAFF. CDR3 nucleotide sequence: TGTGCCAGCAAGACTAGCGGGACAACGAACACTGAAGCTTTCTTT.

The chain is built from TRBV6-9 and TRBJ1-6; D call uncertain. Trimming removed 2 bases from V and 9 bases from J, with 17 bases in between. Per the germline V gene, CDR1 is MNHGY and CDR2 is SVAAGI. The CDR3 totals 16 residues. CDR3 amino acids: CASSYEAGGFGSPLHF. In nucleotides, the CDR3 is TGTGCCAGCAGTTATGAGGCAGGAGGGTTCGGTTCACCCCTCCACTTT.